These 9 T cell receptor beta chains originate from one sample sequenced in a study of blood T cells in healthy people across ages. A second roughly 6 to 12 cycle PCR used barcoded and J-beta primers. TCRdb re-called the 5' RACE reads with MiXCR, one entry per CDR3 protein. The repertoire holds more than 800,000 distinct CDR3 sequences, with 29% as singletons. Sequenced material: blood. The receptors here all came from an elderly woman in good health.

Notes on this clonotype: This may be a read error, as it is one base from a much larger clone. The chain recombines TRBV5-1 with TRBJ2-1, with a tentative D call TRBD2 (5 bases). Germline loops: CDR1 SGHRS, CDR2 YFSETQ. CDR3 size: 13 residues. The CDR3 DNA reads TGCGCCAACAGCTTGGACTGGGTTGGTGAGCAGTTCTTC. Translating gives CANSLDWVGEQFF.

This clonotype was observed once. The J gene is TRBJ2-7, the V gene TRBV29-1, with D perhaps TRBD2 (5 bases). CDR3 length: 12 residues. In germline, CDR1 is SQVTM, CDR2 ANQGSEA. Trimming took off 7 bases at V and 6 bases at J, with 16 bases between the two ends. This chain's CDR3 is CSARSGSVEQYF. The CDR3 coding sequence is TGCAGCGCCAGGTCGGGTAGCGTCGAGCAGTACTTC.

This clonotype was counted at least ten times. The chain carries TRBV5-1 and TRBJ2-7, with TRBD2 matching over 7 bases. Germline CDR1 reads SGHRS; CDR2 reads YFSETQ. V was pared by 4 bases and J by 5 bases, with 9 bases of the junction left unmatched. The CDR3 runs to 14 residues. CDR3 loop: CASSPGMGGNEQYF. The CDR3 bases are TGCGCCAGCAGCCCCGGCATGGGAGGGAACGAGCAGTACTTC.

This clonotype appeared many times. The CDR3: CASSPDRRPYEQYF. The CDR3 nucleotides are TGTGCCAGCAGCCCCGACCGCAGACCCTACGAGCAGTACTTC. The chain carries TRBV7-9 and TRBJ2-7; D remains ambiguous. The germline V gene has CDR1 SEHNR and CDR2 FQNEAQ (reference sequence). This CDR3 has 14 residues. Trimming pared 5 bases from V and 2 bases from J, leaving 13 bases between.

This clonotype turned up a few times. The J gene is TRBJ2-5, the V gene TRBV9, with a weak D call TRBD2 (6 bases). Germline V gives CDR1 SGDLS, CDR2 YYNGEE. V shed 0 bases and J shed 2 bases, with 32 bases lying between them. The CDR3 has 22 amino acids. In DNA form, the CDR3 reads TGTGCCAGCAGCGTAGCGCAAAGCTACGGGACTTACTCCCCCTATTTGCAAGAGACCCAGTACTTC. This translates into CASSVAQSYGTYSPYLQETQYF.

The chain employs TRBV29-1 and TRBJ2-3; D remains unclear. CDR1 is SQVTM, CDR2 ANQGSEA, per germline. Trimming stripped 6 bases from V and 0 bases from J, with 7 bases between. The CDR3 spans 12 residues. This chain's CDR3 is CSVEYSTDTQYF. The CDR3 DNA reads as TGCAGCGTGGAGTACAGCACAGATACGCAGTATTTT.

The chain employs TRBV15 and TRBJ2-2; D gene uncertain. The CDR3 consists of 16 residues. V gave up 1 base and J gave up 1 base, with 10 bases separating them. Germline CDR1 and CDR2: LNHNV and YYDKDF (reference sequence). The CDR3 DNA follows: TGTGCCACCAGCAGAGGTGGTAGGAGGAACACCGGGGAGCTGTTTTTT. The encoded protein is CATSRGGRRNTGELFF.

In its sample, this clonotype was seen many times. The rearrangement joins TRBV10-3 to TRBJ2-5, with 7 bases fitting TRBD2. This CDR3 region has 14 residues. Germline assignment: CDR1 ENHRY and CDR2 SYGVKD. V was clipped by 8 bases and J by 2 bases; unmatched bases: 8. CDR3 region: CAISAGRGQETQYF. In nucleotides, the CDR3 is TGTGCCATCTCCGCAGGGCGGGGGCAAGAGACCCAGTACTTC.

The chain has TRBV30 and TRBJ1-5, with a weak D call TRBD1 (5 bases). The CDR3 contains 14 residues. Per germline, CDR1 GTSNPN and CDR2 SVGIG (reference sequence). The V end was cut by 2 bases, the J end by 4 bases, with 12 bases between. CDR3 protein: CAWSRPPGNQPQHF. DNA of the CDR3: TGTGCCTGGAGTAGGCCTCCAGGGAATCAGCCCCAGCATTTT. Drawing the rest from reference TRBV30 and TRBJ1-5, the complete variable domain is SQTIHQWPATLVQPVGSPLSLECTVEGTSNPNLYWYRQAAGRGLQLLFYSVGIGQISSEVPQNLSASRPQDRQFILSSKKLLLSDSGFYLCAWSRPPGNQPQHFGDGTRLSIL.